These 25 T cell receptor beta chains originate from one sample sequenced in a study of shared clonotypes between healthy human individuals. Positively selected for CCR7, the CD45RO-negative cells used as naive CD8 cells excluded terminally differentiated effector memory CD45RA+ cells. Generated by immunoSEQ multiplex PCR, the TCRdb table keeps only in-frame clones and is missing some. The table lists some 2 million clones, roughly 95% of them singletons. The sample taken for sequencing was naive CD8+ T cells sorted from blood. The receptors stem from a young man in good health.

V is TRBV28 and J is TRBJ2-7; D unresolved. CDR1 is MDHEN, CDR2 SYDVKM, per germline. The CDR3 is 14 residues long. V was cut by 2 bases and J by 4 bases, with 12 bases left in between. As DNA, the CDR3 is TGTGCCAGCAGTTTAATTCCCGAAGAGTACGAGCAGTACTTC. Its translation: CASSLIPEEYEQYF.

The gene calls are TRBV5-6 and TRBJ2-7; D ambiguous. CDR1 SGHDT and CDR2 YYEEEE come from the germline V gene. This CDR3 is 13 amino acids long. Trimming removed 2 bases at V and 3 bases at J, with 9 bases between. CDR3 coding DNA: TGTGCCAGCAGCTTCGCCACGGGCTACGAGCAGTACTTC. Its translation: CASSFATGYEQYF.

CDR3 residues: CSVSGARGYTF. CDR3 in DNA: TGCAGCGTTTCAGGGGCGCGGGGCTACACCTTC. This chain uses TRBV29-1 with TRBJ1-2, with a weak D call TRBD1 (6 bases). Trimming took 5 bases from V and 8 from J, leaving 12 bases between them. The germline gives CDR1 SQVTM, CDR2 ANQGSEA. This CDR3 has 11 residues.

The chain links TRBV7-9 to TRBJ2-1; 7 bases match TRBD2. Germline V gives CDR1 SEHNR, CDR2 FQNEAQ (reference sequence). After removal of 11 bases from V and 2 bases from J, the junction contained 9 bases not matched to a gene. The CDR3 has 14 residues. Here the CDR3 reads CALERGAAYNEQFF. The CDR3 region has the DNA TGTGCCCTCGAGCGGGGCGCTGCCTACAATGAGCAGTTCTTC.

This sequence joins TRBV7-9 and TRBJ2-7, with TRBD1 matching over 9 bases. The ends lost 5 bases at V and 3 bases at J; junction bases unmatched: 14. Germline loops: CDR1 SEHNR, CDR2 FQNEAQ (reference sequence). The CDR3 covers 17 residues. The CDR3 sequence is CASSPLPGQGFFYEQYF. In DNA form, the CDR3 reads TGTGCCAGCAGCCCCTTACCGGGACAGGGATTTTTCTACGAGCAGTACTTC.

V and J are TRBV28 and TRBJ2-7; weak D call: TRBD2 (5 bases). CDR1 is MDHEN, CDR2 SYDVKM, per germline. This CDR3 is built from 14 residues. Trimming left V 5 bases short and J 3 bases short, with 14 bases between. CDR3 protein: CASSLPEADYEQYF. The CDR3 DNA follows: TGTGCCAGCAGTCTCCCGGAGGCCGACTACGAGCAGTACTTC.

The V call is TRBV30, the J call TRBJ2-1; 7 bases align to TRBD1. CDR1 is GTSNPN, CDR2 SVGIG, per germline (reference sequence). The CDR3 length is 13 residues. Trimming removed 1 base from V and 5 bases from J; junction bases left unmatched: 2. The CDR3 reads CAWSEGADNEQFF. DNA of the CDR3: TGTGCCTGGAGTGAGGGGGCGGACAATGAGCAGTTCTTC.

A single count supports this clone. Other DNA sequences from this sample encode an identical CDR3 as well. V is TRBV28 and J is TRBJ2-7; possibly TRBD2 for D (7 bases). Trimming removed 2 bases from V and 0 bases from J, with 8 bases in between. CDR3 size: 14 residues. Germline assignment: CDR1 MDHEN and CDR2 SYDVKM. The CDR3 region is CASSLGGASYEQYF. DNA of the CDR3: TGTGCCAGCAGTTTAGGGGGGGCCTCCTACGAGCAGTACTTC. The full variable domain, with the rest looked up from reference TRBV28 and TRBJ2-7, is DVKVTQSSRYLVKRTGEKVFLECVQDMDHENMFWYRQDPGLGLRLIYFSYDVKMKEKGDIPEGYSVSREKKERFSLILESASTNQTSMYLCASSLGGASYEQYFGPGTRLTVT.

This chain joins TRBV6-5 and TRBJ1-2, with D perhaps matching TRBD1 (5 bases). The ends were cut back, 4 bases at V and 8 bases at J, with 20 bases in the middle. The CDR3 contains 15 residues. Germline CDR1 and CDR2: MNHEY and SVGAGI. The CDR3: CASSFSGTQSGGYTF. The CDR3 DNA follows: TGTGCCAGCAGTTTCTCCGGGACCCAATCAGGAGGCTACACCTTC.

This chain connects TRBV2 to TRBJ2-1; D is perhaps TRBD2 (6 bases). Trimming removed 8 bases at V and 6 bases at J, with 17 bases between. This CDR3 is 14 amino acids long. CDR1 and CDR2 from the germline V gene are SNHLY and FYNNEI. This CDR3 is CASRGTTYFNEQFF. The DNA of the CDR3 is TGTGCCAGCCGCGGGACCACCTACTTCAATGAGCAGTTCTTC.

V is TRBV7-6 and J is TRBJ2-1; 7 positions agree with TRBD2. CDR1 and CDR2 from the germline V gene are SGHVS and FNYEAQ. The V segment lost 1 base and the J segment 5 bases; nucleotides outside the gene matches: 5. The CDR3 covers 15 residues. The DNA for the CDR3 is TGTGCCAGCAGCTTAGGACTAGCACCCGACAATGAGCAGTTCTTC. Residues: CASSLGLAPDNEQFF. Complete variable domain (other parts from reference TRBV7-6 and TRBJ2-1): GAGVSQSPRYKVTKRGQDVALRCDPISGHVSLYWYRQALGQGPEFLTYFNYEAQQDKSGLPNDRFSAERPEGSISTLTIQRTEQRDSAMYRCASSLGLAPDNEQFFGPGTRLTVL.

On this clone: The same CDR3 can be traced to other DNA sequences in this sample. The V and J genes are TRBV4-1 and TRBJ2-1; D is ambiguous. CDR1 is MGHRA and CDR2 is YSYEKL in the germline V gene. The V end lost 3 bases, the J end lost 0 bases, and 0 bases lay between the germline ends. The CDR3 contains 12 residues. CDR3 nucleotides: TGCGCCAGCAGCCACTCCTACAATGAGCAGTTCTTC. This sequence encodes CASSHSYNEQFF.

The rearrangement joins TRBV13 to TRBJ2-1; D perhaps matches TRBD1 (7 bases). Germline V gene sequence: CDR1 PRHDT, CDR2 FYEKMQ (reference sequence). The CDR3 contains 14 residues. V lost 5 bases, J lost 12 bases, and 20 bases lay in between. The DNA for the CDR3 is TGTGCCAGCAGCGGGCGGGACAGAATGATTGGGCAGTTCTTC. Its translation: CASSGRDRMIGQFF.

The V call is TRBV10-3, the J call TRBJ1-2; D is unresolved. The germline V gene encodes CDR1 ENHRY and CDR2 SYGVKD. V was pared by 7 bases and J by 0 bases, with 9 bases between. CDR3 length: 13 amino acids. CDR3 sequence: CAIKDPTNYGYTF. DNA for the CDR3: TGTGCCATCAAGGACCCTACTAACTATGGCTACACCTTC.

The V and J genes are TRBV13 and TRBJ1-5; a weak D match, TRBD1 (6 bases). Between the trimmed V and J ends, which lost 7 bases and 2 bases, there was a span of 9 bases. The length of the CDR3 is 13 residues. CDR1 and CDR2 (germline): PRHDT, FYEKMQ (reference sequence). The CDR3 spells CASTQGGNQPQHF. The CDR3 DNA is TGTGCCAGCACACAGGGTGGCAATCAGCCCCAGCATTTT.

The sample holds one count of this clone. At one end, the junction sequence differs from germline, possibly due to a read error. The rearrangement joins TRBV10-3 to TRBJ1-1, with D tentatively TRBD1 (5 bases). The CDR3 runs 13 residues. CDR1 is ENHRY and CDR2 is SYGVKD in the germline V gene. CDR3 in DNA: TGTGCCATCAGTGAAGATCAGGGAACTGTAGCTTTCTTT. Encoded protein: CAISEDQGTVAFF.

The rearrangement joins TRBV28 to TRBJ2-3; D could derive from TRBD1 or TRBD2 (5 bases each). V gave up 0 bases and J gave up 6 bases, with 10 bases separating them. The CDR3 has 14 residues. The germline V gene encodes CDR1 MDHEN and CDR2 SYDVKM. CDR3 protein: CASSLWGEEDTQYF. In nucleotides, the CDR3 is TGTGCCAGCAGTTTATGGGGGGAAGAGGATACGCAGTATTTT.

The chain has TRBV6-5 and TRBJ2-5; D is unresolved. The CDR3 sequence is 14 residues long. The V end was cut by 4 bases, the J end by 1 base, with 10 bases between. In germline, CDR1 is MNHEY, CDR2 SVGAGI. CDR3 amino acids: CASSFVGLQETQYF. The CDR3 DNA sequence: TGTGCCAGCAGTTTCGTCGGTCTCCAAGAGACCCAGTACTTC.

The chain joins TRBV27 to TRBJ2-7; 10 nucleotides line up with TRBD1. The V gene end was trimmed by 5 bases and the J gene end by 6 bases; junction bases not matched to a gene: 1. The germline CDR1 and CDR2 sequences are MNHEY and SMNVEV (reference sequence). This CDR3 has 12 residues. For the CDR3, the DNA is TGTGCCAGCAGTGACAGGGGGCTCGAGCAGTACTTC. It specifies CASSDRGLEQYF.

The rearrangement links TRBV21-1 to TRBJ1-3. TRBV21-1 is an annotated pseudogene. This CDR3 comprises 13 residues. The CDR3, as DNA: TGTGCCAGCAGGGATCTCTCTGGAAACACCATATATTTT. It encodes CASRDLSGNTIYF.

The V gene is TRBV2, the J gene TRBJ2-5; 7 nucleotides line up with TRBD2. J gave up 4 bases and V 8 bases, and 19 bases lay outside the gene matches. CDR3 length: 17 residues. Germline lookup yields CDR1 SNHLY and CDR2 FYNNEI. CDR3 coding DNA: TGTGCCAGCTTCCCCGAATGGGACTACATACCGGGAGAGACCCAGTACTTC. Translation: CASFPEWDYIPGETQYF.

This clone was recorded only once. The chain couples TRBV27 to TRBJ2-6; D unresolved. CDR3 size: 17 residues. CDR1 is MNHEY and CDR2 is SMNVEV in the germline V gene (reference sequence). V lost 3 bases to trimming and J lost 0 bases, with 12 bases between them. CDR3 region: CASSFTTVLSGANVLTF. As DNA, the CDR3 is TGTGCCAGCAGTTTTACGACGGTTCTCTCTGGGGCCAACGTCCTGACTTTC.

The V gene is TRBV19, the J gene TRBJ2-7, with 12 bases identical to TRBD2. CDR3 length: 12 residues. V lost 9 bases to trimming and J lost 7 bases; unmatched junction nucleotides: 4. Germline-derived CDR1 and CDR2 are LNHDA and SQIVND (reference sequence). The CDR3: CASRGLAGEQYF. CDR3 coding DNA: TGTGCCAGCCGAGGACTAGCGGGAGAGCAGTACTTC. The full variable domain, completed using reference TRBV19 and TRBJ2-7, is DGGITQSPKYLFRKEGQNVTLSCEQNLNHDAMYWYRQDPGQGLRLIYYSQIVNDFQKGDIAEGYSVSREKKESFPLTVTSAQKNPTAFYLCASRGLAGEQYFGPGTRLTVT.

This rearrangement joins TRBV15 to TRBJ2-7; 7 nucleotides match TRBD1. V lost 5 bases and J lost 5; bases outside the gene matches: 6. CDR1 is LNHNV, CDR2 YYDKDF, per germline (reference sequence). This CDR3 has 13 residues. This CDR3 reads CATSAGTADEQYF. For the CDR3, the DNA is TGTGCCACCAGCGCCGGGACAGCGGACGAGCAGTACTTC.

CDR3 sequence: CASSLGLAGATYEQYF. The CDR3 coding sequence is TGTGCCAGCAGCTTGGGTCTAGCGGGAGCCACGTACGAGCAGTACTTC. The chain couples TRBV5-5 to TRBJ2-7; 10 bases map to TRBD2. The CDR3 extends over 16 amino acids. Per the germline V gene, CDR1 is SGHKS and CDR2 is YYEKEE (reference sequence). Trimming took 0 bases from V and 4 from J; bases not matched to a gene: 7.